Below are 26 T cell receptor beta chains sequenced from a single sample in a study of OX40 agonist ivuxolimab in advanced cancers. Sequencing used immunoSEQ multiplex PCR; TCRdb keeps in-frame clones, though not all of them. Of tens of thousands of clones in the sample, 80% are singletons; the top ten hold roughly 7.3%. The sample here was CD4+ or CD8+ T cells sorted from blood, taken in a trial of the OX40 agonist ivuxolimab. The receptors originated from an adult with an advanced solid tumor such as melanoma, head and neck, liver or kidney cancer.

This clone was seen a few times. V and J are TRBV6-5 and TRBJ2-7; 13 bases map to TRBD2. V was clipped by 6 bases and J by 4 bases; unmatched bases: 6. The germline V gene has CDR1 MNHEY and CDR2 SVGAGI. CDR3 size: 15 residues. The CDR3 sequence is CASSPRTSGSYEQYF. The CDR3 DNA reads as TGTGCCAGCAGCCCACGGACTAGCGGGAGTTACGAGCAGTACTTC.

This chain connects TRBV18 to TRBJ1-5; D might be TRBD1 (5 bases). The V and J ends lost 8 bases and 6 bases respectively, with 14 bases between them. The CDR3 is made up of 13 amino acids. The germline CDR1 and CDR2 sequences are KGHSH and LQKENI. CDR3 residues: CASGGEGIQPQHF. The CDR3 bases are TGTGCCAGCGGGGGGGAGGGGATTCAGCCCCAGCATTTT.

This clone was seen once. J is TRBJ2-2 and V is TRBV11-3; D might be TRBD2 (6 bases). This CDR3 contains 17 residues. V gave up 5 bases and J gave up 3 bases, with 19 bases separating them. Germline-derived CDR1 and CDR2 are SGHNT and YENEEA. The CDR3 DNA is TGTGCCAGCAGCCCCGGGACTCCCGGGATTTACACCGGGGAGCTGTTTTTT. Its protein is CASSPGTPGIYTGELFF. The whole variable domain, filled in from reference TRBV11-3 and TRBJ2-2, reads EAGVVQSPRYKIIEKKQPVAFWCNPISGHNTLYWYLQNLGQGPELLIRYENEEAVDDSQLPKDRFSAERLKGVDSTLKIQPAELGDSAVYLCASSPGTPGIYTGELFFGEGSRLTVL.

Written as DNA, the CDR3 is TGTGCCAGCAGTTTCACAGTCCAAGAGACCCAGTACTTC. This gives the protein CASSFTVQETQYF. This chain joins TRBV2 and TRBJ2-5; no firm D call. The germline V and J ends were trimmed by 5 bases and 1 base, with 8 bases remaining between them. Germline V gives CDR1 SNHLY, CDR2 FYNNEI. This CDR3 region has 13 residues.

Only one count was recorded for this clone. The chain carries TRBV9 and TRBJ1-5, with no clear D. This CDR3 region has 19 residues. The V gene's germline CDR1 is SGDLS and CDR2 YYNGEE. The V gene lost 0 bases and the J gene lost 0 bases, with 19 bases spanning the gap. The DNA for the CDR3 is TGTGCCAGCAGCGTAGCAACGGAGACACGAAAATATAGCAATCAGCCCCAGCATTTT. Amino acid sequence: CASSVATETRKYSNQPQHF.

This clone was seen only once. This chain connects TRBV30 to TRBJ2-1, with 10 positions matching TRBD2. V lost 4 bases, J lost 9 bases, and 3 bases stayed unmatched. CDR1 and CDR2 from the germline V gene are GTSNPN and SVGIG (reference sequence). The CDR3 consists of 12 residues. This CDR3 is CAWTSGSLEQFF. The DNA for the CDR3 is TGTGCCTGGACTAGCGGGAGCCTTGAGCAGTTCTTC.

V usage is TRBV27 and J usage is TRBJ2-7, with D perhaps matching TRBD2 (5 bases). V shed 6 bases and J shed 1 base, with 13 bases lying between them. CDR3 length: 14 residues. The germline gives CDR1 MNHEY, CDR2 SMNVEV (reference sequence). CDR3 DNA sequence: TGTGCCAGCAGGGACTCCGGCGATTCCTACGAGCAGTACTTC. This codes for CASRDSGDSYEQYF.

This chain connects TRBV6-9 to TRBJ1-2; D is uncertain. This CDR3 is built from 14 residues. Deletions cut 4 bases from V and 1 base from J, with 10 bases between. In germline, CDR1 is MNHGY, CDR2 SVAAGI. The CDR3 DNA follows: TGTGCCAGCAGTTCGGGAGGGATTAACTATGGCTACACCTTC. Translating gives CASSSGGINYGYTF.

This chain connects TRBV25-1 to TRBJ2-1, with 10 positions matching TRBD2. This CDR3 is built from 15 residues. Germline CDR1 reads MGHDK; CDR2 reads SYGVNS. The junction had 5 bases not matched to a gene; V was cut back by 3 bases and J by 6 bases. The CDR3 region is CASSDRTSGFNEQFF. The CDR3 DNA follows: TGTGCCAGCAGTGATCGGACTAGCGGATTCAATGAGCAGTTCTTC.

The rearrangement joins TRBV6-5 to TRBJ1-2; 7 bases agree with TRBD1. Germline V CDR1 and CDR2: MNHEY, SVGAGI. V lost 6 bases, J lost 2 bases, and 3 bases stayed unmatched. The CDR3 has 13 amino acids. This CDR3 reads CASSPGQNYGYTF. The CDR3 nucleotides read TGTGCCAGCAGCCCGGGACAGAACTATGGCTACACCTTC.

The chain is built from TRBV4-3 and TRBJ1-4, with TRBD1 matching 8 bases. CDR1 and CDR2 (germline): LGHNA, YSLEER. This CDR3 has 17 amino acids. Trimming took 3 bases from V and 7 from J; bases not matched to a gene: 13. The CDR3: CASSQTHLTGGIEKLFF. CDR3 sequence (DNA): TGCGCCAGCAGCCAGACACACCTTACAGGGGGGATTGAAAAACTGTTTTTT.

This clone was seen only a few times. The CDR3 is CAISPWSGSHSYNEQFF. The DNA for the CDR3 is TGTGCCATCAGCCCCTGGAGCGGATCCCACTCCTACAATGAGCAGTTCTTC. The chain combines TRBV10-3 with TRBJ2-1; possible D gene TRBD2, 5 bases. Trimming pared 6 bases from V and 0 bases from J, leaving 18 bases between. The CDR3 sequence is 17 residues long. The germline gives CDR1 ENHRY, CDR2 SYGVKD.

The CDR3 DNA follows: TGTGCCAGCAGCTCAACCAGGACAGGGGGGAACACTGAAGCTTTCTTT. The encoded protein is CASSSTRTGGNTEAFF. The chain recombines TRBV7-2 with TRBJ1-1; 10 positions agree with TRBD1. V was clipped by 4 bases and J by 1 base; unmatched bases: 6. The CDR3 sequence is 16 residues long. Germline V gene lookup returns CDR1 SGHTA and CDR2 FQGNSA.

The chain couples TRBV11-2 to TRBJ2-1, with 11 nucleotides matching TRBD2. This CDR3 has 18 residues. The J segment lost 7 bases and the V segment lost 5 bases, leaving 16 bases of the junction unmatched. Germline V gives CDR1 SGHAT, CDR2 FQNNGV. CDR3 nucleotides: TGTGCCAGCAGCGCCTACTATTCACTAGCGGGAGTAGGGAATGAGCAGTTCTTC. It translates to CASSAYYSLAGVGNEQFF.

This chain connects TRBV13 to TRBJ2-1; D possibly corresponds to TRBD1 (5 bases). V lost 8 bases to trimming and J lost 0 bases, with 14 bases between them. Looked up from germline, CDR1 is PRHDT and CDR2 is FYEKMQ (reference sequence). There are 15 residues in the CDR3. In DNA, the CDR3 is TGTGCCAGCTTGCGTCAGGGCTACTCCTACAATGAGCAGTTCTTC. Translation gives CASLRQGYSYNEQFF.

This chain joins TRBV11-2 and TRBJ2-7, with 8 bases fitting TRBD2. V gave up 1 base and J gave up 2 bases; unmatched junction bases: 4. The CDR3 is made up of 15 amino acids. CDR1 and CDR2 (germline): SGHAT, FQNNGV. The CDR3 sequence: CASSLGGRLTYEQYF. The CDR3 coding sequence is TGTGCCAGCAGCTTAGGCGGGAGGTTGACCTACGAGCAGTACTTC.

This chain links TRBV5-6 with TRBJ2-7, with D hard to call. Trimming stripped 2 bases from V and 5 bases from J, with 5 bases between. The germline V gene encodes CDR1 SGHDT and CDR2 YYEEEE. This CDR3 is 11 amino acids long. CDR3: CASSFRNEQYF. As DNA, the CDR3 is TGTGCCAGCAGCTTTAGAAACGAGCAGTACTTC.

The V gene is TRBV11-3, the J gene TRBJ2-3; 8 nucleotides agree with TRBD2. Per germline, CDR1 SGHNT and CDR2 YENEEA. The V and J ends lost 4 bases and 3 bases, in that order; junction bases with no gene match: 3. CDR3 length: 14 amino acids. The CDR3 bases are TGTGCCAGCAGCTCCGTAGCGGGAACAGATACGCAGTATTTT. As protein: CASSSVAGTDTQYF.

This clone appeared a single time. The chain combines TRBV29-1 with TRBJ1-6, with no clear D. With 4 bases removed from V and 7 bases from J, the gap between germline ends came to 8 bases. Germline lookup yields CDR1 SQVTM and CDR2 ANQGSEA. The CDR3 is made up of 12 amino acids. CDR3 DNA sequence: TGCAGCGTTGGGGAAGGGAATTCACCCCTCCACTTT. Amino acids: CSVGEGNSPLHF.

V usage is TRBV19 and J usage is TRBJ1-4, with D unresolved. Per the germline V gene, CDR1 is LNHDA and CDR2 is SQIVND (reference sequence). V lost 3 bases and J 5 bases, leaving 7 bases between the germline ends. This CDR3 has 13 amino acids. DNA for the CDR3: TGTGCCAGTAGTATGCAAATAAATGAAAAACTGTTTTTT. It is translated as CASSMQINEKLFF. Full variable domain (missing parts from reference TRBV19 and TRBJ1-4): DGGITQSPKYLFRKEGQNVTLSCEQNLNHDAMYWYRQDPGQGLRLIYYSQIVNDFQKGDIAEGYSVSREKKESFPLTVTSAQKNPTAFYLCASSMQINEKLFFGSGTQLSVL.

CDR3 nucleotide sequence: TGTGCCAGCAGCTTGAGCGGGCGCCTTGGGGACGAGCAGTACTTC. This encodes CASSLSGRLGDEQYF. The chain uses TRBV5-4 and TRBJ2-7; the D gene is possibly TRBD2 (6 bases). CDR3 size: 15 residues. The germline V gene has CDR1 SGHNT and CDR2 YYREEE (reference sequence). Trimming took off 1 base at V and 5 bases at J, with 16 bases between the two ends.

The CDR3, as DNA: TGTGCCATCAGTTCTCTAGCGGGAGAAAATGAGCAGTTCTTC. It is translated as CAISSLAGENEQFF. The V call is TRBV10-3, the J call TRBJ2-1; 10 nucleotides match TRBD2. With V trimmed by 5 bases and J by 7 bases, 5 bases remained unmatched. Germline loops: CDR1 ENHRY, CDR2 SYGVKD. The CDR3 has 14 amino acids.

The V gene is TRBV7-2, the J gene TRBJ1-1; possible D gene TRBD1, 5 bases. The CDR3 sequence is 14 residues long. CDR1 and CDR2 from the germline V gene are SGHTA and FQGNSA. Trimming took 2 bases from V and 2 from J, leaving 9 bases between them. CDR3 loop: CASSLSGGNTEAFF. The CDR3 nucleotides are TGTGCCAGCAGCTTATCCGGGGGAAACACTGAAGCTTTCTTT.

CDR3 DNA sequence: TGTGCCAGCAGCTTAGTACAGGGGAGCTCCTACGAGCAGTACTTC. Its protein is CASSLVQGSSYEQYF. The chain joins TRBV7-2 to TRBJ2-7; 7 nucleotides match TRBD1. Trimming at V came to 1 base and at J to 0 bases, leaving 3 bases not matched to a gene. CDR3 length: 15 amino acids. Germline V gene sequence: CDR1 SGHTA, CDR2 FQGNSA.

The chain is built from TRBV29-1 and TRBJ2-7; a weak D match, TRBD1 (6 bases). Trimming shortened V by 7 bases and J by 0 bases, and 10 bases separated the two germline ends. The CDR3 runs 12 residues. Looked up from germline, CDR1 is SQVTM and CDR2 is ANQGSEA. CDR3 sequence (DNA): TGCAGCGCGAGGGACAACTCCTACGAGCAGTACTTC. Protein product: CSARDNSYEQYF.

This clone showed up just a few times. The chain combines TRBV30 with TRBJ2-7, with unresolved D. The CDR3 covers 12 residues. V lost 3 bases to trimming and J lost 0 bases, with 6 bases between them. Germline CDR1 reads GTSNPN; CDR2 reads SVGIG (reference sequence). CDR3 protein: CAWRGSSYEQYF. CDR3 nucleotide sequence: TGTGCCTGGAGGGGCAGCTCCTACGAGCAGTACTTC. The full variable domain, in which reference TRBV30 and TRBJ2-7 provide the parts outside the CDR3, is SQTIHQWPATLVQPVGSPLSLECTVEGTSNPNLYWYRQAAGRGLQLLFYSVGIGQISSEVPQNLSASRPQDRQFILSSKKLLLSDSGFYLCAWRGSSYEQYFGPGTRLTVT.